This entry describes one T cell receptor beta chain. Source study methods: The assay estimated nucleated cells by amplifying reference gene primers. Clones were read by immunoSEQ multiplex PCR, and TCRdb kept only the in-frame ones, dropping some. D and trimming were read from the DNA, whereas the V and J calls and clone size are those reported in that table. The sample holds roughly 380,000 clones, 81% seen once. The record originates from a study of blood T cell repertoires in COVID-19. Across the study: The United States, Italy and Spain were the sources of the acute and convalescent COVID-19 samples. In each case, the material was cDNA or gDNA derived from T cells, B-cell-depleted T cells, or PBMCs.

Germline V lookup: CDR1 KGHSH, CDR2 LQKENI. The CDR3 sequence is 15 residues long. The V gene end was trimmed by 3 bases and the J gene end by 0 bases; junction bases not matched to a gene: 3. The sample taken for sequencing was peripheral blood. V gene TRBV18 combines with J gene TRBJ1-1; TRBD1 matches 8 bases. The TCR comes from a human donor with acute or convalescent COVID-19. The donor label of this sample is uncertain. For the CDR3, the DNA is TGTGCCAGCTCACCGGTACAGGGGGTGAACACTGAAGCTTTCTTT. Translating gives CASSPVQGVNTEAFF.